A selection of T cell receptor beta chains follows, all from one sample in a study of cytotoxic CD8 clonotypes in ibrutinib-treated CLL. The repertoire was sequenced with immunoSEQ multiplex PCR; TCRdb's copy has only in-frame clones and lacks some. The sample includes approximately 32,000 clones, around 70% of them seen just once. Source: PBMCs, taken before ibrutinib treatment. Every receptor here comes from a human donor with chronic lymphocytic leukemia. Each CDR3 is given with its conserved first and last residue. Fields, in order: D gene, CDR3 length, J gene, V gene, clone size, CDR3 DNA, CDR3 protein. The D gene is left open where the match is weak. Not all rows give a size; the values are once, few, many and, for expanded clones, a class.

.,11,TRBJ2-5,TRBV9,.,TGTGCCAGCAGCGTAGCAGAGACCCAGTACTTC,CASSVAETQYF
TRBD1,13,TRBJ1-2,TRBV28,few,TGTGCCAGCAGCCTAGGGACAGGGTATGGCTACACCTTC,CASSLGTGYGYTF
.,14,TRBJ1-5,TRBV27,.,TGTGCCAGCAGTTTATACACCAGCAATCAGCCCCAGCATTTT,CASSLYTSNQPQHF
TRBD1,13,TRBJ2-7,TRBV28,few,TGTGCCAGCAAAATAACAGGGGTTTACGAGCAGTACTTC,CASKITGVYEQYF
.,16,TRBJ1-5,TRBV28,.,TGTGCCAGCACCCTCAGGCCCCGAACCTTCAATCAGCCCCAGCATTTT,CASTLRPRTFNQPQHF
TRBD1,16,TRBJ1-2,TRBV18,medium-sized,TGTGCCAGCTCACCCATGGGACAGGGGAAATCCTATGGCTACACCTTC,CASSPMGQGKSYGYTF
TRBD1,14,TRBJ1-2,TRBV7-2,.,TGTGCCAGCAGCTTGGGACAGGCCCCCCGGGGCTACACCTTC,CASSLGQAPRGYTF
TRBD1,16,TRBJ1-4,TRBV30,.,TGTGCCTGGAGTGGCTCCGGGACAGTCTTAAATGAAAAACTGTTTTTT,CAWSGSGTVLNEKLFF
.,15,TRBJ2-7,TRBV11-3,.,TGTGCCAGCAGCCCCCGGGCTAGCTTTCTCAACGAGCAGTACTTC,CASSPRASFLNEQYF
.,10,TRBJ2-1,TRBV28,few,TGTGCCAGCGGCTACAATGAGCAGTTCTTC,CASGYNEQFF
.,18,TRBJ1-1,TRBV7-6,.,TGTGCCAGCAGCTTAGACAGGTTCCCGGAAATTCTGAACACTGAAGCTTTCTTT,CASSLDRFPEILNTEAFF
TRBD1,16,TRBJ1-3,TRBV7-6,once,TGTGCCAGCAGCCCGGGACAGTCTTACTCTGGAAACACCATATATTTT,CASSPGQSYSGNTIYF
.,13,TRBJ1-1,TRBV7-3,.,TGTGCCAGCAGCGAGGGATCGAACACTGAAGCTTTCTTT,CASSEGSNTEAFF
.,12,TRBJ2-7,TRBV19,.,TGTGCCAGCATGGACAGATCCTACGAGCAGTACTTC,CASMDRSYEQYF
TRBD1,13,TRBJ2-7,TRBV18,.,TGTGCCAGCTACGACAGGGCGTCCTACGAGCAGTACTTC,CASYDRASYEQYF
.,15,TRBJ1-4,TRBV6-5,few,TGTGCCAGCAGGCCCACCGGGACGGAAAATGAAAAACTGTTTTTT,CASRPTGTENEKLFF
.,12,TRBJ1-2,TRBV28,.,TGTGCCAGCAGTGTAGGGACGGCTGGCTACACCTTC,CASSVGTAGYTF
.,13,TRBJ2-7,TRBV28,.,TGTGCCAGCAGTTTATACCGGAGTTACGAGCAGTACTTC,CASSLYRSYEQYF
.,13,TRBJ2-7,TRBV19,.,TGTGCCAGTAGTATTGGGCTGGAATACGAGCAGTACTTC,CASSIGLEYEQYF
.,15,TRBJ1-5,TRBV6-7,.,TGTGCCAGCACCAAACACTATCCGGGGAATCAGCCCCAGCATTTT,CASTKHYPGNQPQHF
.,19,TRBJ2-7,TRBV15,.,TGTGCCACCAGCAGAGGGGCCCCTCTAGAGGTTAGGGGCTCCTACGAGCAGTACTTC,CATSRGAPLEVRGSYEQYF
TRBD1,17,TRBJ1-2,TRBV7-8,once,TGTGCCAGCAGCTTAGTATGGATCCCCGGGACAGACTATGGCTACACCTTC,CASSLVWIPGTDYGYTF
TRBD2,14,TRBJ2-7,TRBV6-5,.,TGTGCCAGCAGTTACGGGAGGGATGGGTACGAGCAGTACTTC,CASSYGRDGYEQYF
.,13,TRBJ1-6,TRBV10-3,.,TGTGCCATCCAGGGGACCGGTAATTCACCCCTCCACTTT,CAIQGTGNSPLHF
.,17,TRBJ2-1,TRBV7-9,few,TGTGCCAGCAGCGGCCAGGACCCGCGCCCCCTCTACAATGAGCAGTTCTTC,CASSGQDPRPLYNEQFF
.,16,TRBJ2-4,TRBV13,.,TGTGCCAGCAGCCTCGGACCCGGGACTCCCTTAAACATTCAGTACTTC,CASSLGPGTPLNIQYF
.,13,TRBJ2-5,TRBV19,.,TGTGCCAGTAAGTCGGGTTACCAAGAGACCCAGTACTTC,CASKSGYQETQYF
.,15,TRBJ2-3,TRBV25-1,.,TGTGCCAGCAGTGAGGGGGGGCGAGGCACAGATACGCAGTATTTT,CASSEGGRGTDTQYF
.,13,TRBJ2-7,TRBV28,.,TGTGCCAGCAGTCCCCGAGGTGGGTACGAGCAGTACTTC,CASSPRGGYEQYF
.,14,TRBJ2-1,TRBV6-5,few,TGTGCCAGCAGTTACCATAACCTAGCAGATGAGCAGTTCTTC,CASSYHNLADEQFF
.,15,TRBJ1-4,TRBV7-9,.,TGTGCCAGCAGCTTAGCGGGTTCAACTAATGAAAAACTGTTTTTT,CASSLAGSTNEKLFF
TRBD2,13,TRBJ2-3,TRBV10-3,.,TGTGCCATGCGCGGGAGGGCCGCAGATACGCAGTATTTT,CAMRGRAADTQYF
.,16,TRBJ1-3,TRBV6-6,.,TGTGCCAGCAGTTACTCGAAGACCCGCTCTGGAAACACCATATATTTT,CASSYSKTRSGNTIYF
TRBD1,14,TRBJ1-2,TRBV29-1,once,TGCAGCGTTGACCTCAGGACAGGGAAGGGAGGCTACACCTTC,CSVDLRTGKGGYTF
TRBD2,19,TRBJ2-1,TRBV18,.,TGTGCCAGCTCACCACCGGGACTAGCGGGGGGAAACTCCTACAATGAGCAGTTCTTC,CASSPPGLAGGNSYNEQFF
.,14,TRBJ2-2,TRBV7-9,few,TGTGCCAGCAGCCCGAGTGGGGGTACCGGGGAGCTGTTTTTT,CASSPSGGTGELFF
.,16,TRBJ1-2,TRBV27,few,TGTGCCAGCACTCCCTCGGGCCGGGGAGAGCGGCATGGCTACACCTTC,CASTPSGRGERHGYTF
TRBD2,16,TRBJ2-3,TRBV7-9,.,TGTGCCAGCAGCTTAGGACTAGCGGGAGCGAAGGATACGCAGTATTTT,CASSLGLAGAKDTQYF
.,15,TRBJ2-7,TRBV7-8,.,TGTGCCAGCAGCAGCCGGACATTTCCCTCCTACGAGCAGTACTTC,CASSSRTFPSYEQYF